This TCR beta chain was found in a study of molecular identifiers for immune sequencing clone quantification. About the study: Five aliquots were made in replicates from the RNA of about 20,000 or 100,000 naive CD8 cells, and four were sequenced. Study results and caveats: Jurkat TCR RNA that was spiked in from one cell was reportedly detectable among around 1 million naive cells. Over 99% of effector molecules, yet under 1% of naive-cell molecules, were held by clones above 20 RNA copies.

In TCRdb, the PCR reads were re-called with MiXCR into one record per CDR3 protein. The table includes 600,000 to 650,000 distinct CDR3 sequences, around 20% detected once. Trimming removed 8 bases from V and 15 bases from J; junction bases left unmatched: 10. The CDR3 spans 12 residues. Germline V gives CDR1 SGHDN, CDR2 FVKESK. This clonotype showed up just a few times. Its antigen is not known. A clone one base away is much larger, so this may be a read error. The authors gated naive CD8 T cells as CD8+CD4-CCR7+CD45RA+ for sorting. The sample taken for sequencing was naive CD8+ T cells from blood, with Jurkat cell RNA spiked in. Indicated subset: FACS-sorted CD8+CD4-CCR7+CD45RA+ naive T cells. This receptor was identified in a human donor in good health. Some libraries in this study had Jurkat cell RNA spiked in. The chain carries TRBV14 and TRBJ2-4; 10 bases are shared with TRBD1. CDR3 DNA sequence: TGTGCCAGCGGCCCCGGGACAGGGGTCCTGTACTTC. This encodes CASGPGTGVLYF. The full variable domain, in which reference TRBV14 and TRBJ2-4 provide the parts outside the CDR3, is EAGVTQFPSHSVIEKGQTVTLRCDPISGHDNLYWYRRVMGKEIKFLLHFVKESKQDESGMPNNRFLAERTGGTYSTLKVQPAELEDSGVYFCASGPGTGVLYFGAGTRLSVL.